The clone carrying this TCR beta chain was seen repeatedly, ten times or more. The same CDR3 arises from other DNA sequences in this sample as well. The entry originates in a study of shared clonotypes between healthy human individuals. Assay: immunoSEQ multiplex PCR; the TCRdb copy retains only in-frame clones and omits some. The repertoire holds some 450,000 clones, 70% to 80% seen once, with more than 10% in the top ten. The CDR3 spans 11 residues. Germline V gene lookup returns CDR1 MDHEN and CDR2 SYDVKM. V lost 3 bases and J 6 bases, leaving 2 bases between the germline ends. The sequenced material came from PBMCs. The receptor's source is a woman in her forties in good health. Some clones in this sample may be carry-over from other donors' samples. The V gene is TRBV28, the J gene TRBJ1-4; D not resolved. The CDR3 sequence is CASSLDEKLFF. CDR3 bases: TGTGCCAGCAGTTTGGATGAAAAACTGTTTTTT.